This is a list of T cell receptor beta chains from one sample in a study of CD8 T cells in ankylosing spondylitis. TCRdb independently ran MiXCR on the 5' RACE reads; one entry per CDR3 protein. Here the sample spans about 160,000 distinct CDR3 sequences, approximately 48% being singletons. Input material: synovial fluid, either unsorted or a sorted T cell fraction (not recorded which). The origin of the receptors is a male donor with ankylosing spondylitis. The CDR3 runs from the conserved cysteine through the conserved F or W. Fields, in order: V gene, CDR3 protein.

>TRBV29-1
CSVVSYGPNYGYTF
>TRBV7-2
CASSLVRGPAYGYTF
>TRBV20-1
CSASVGGTQYF
>TRBV11-1
CASSLDLPGQSNTEAFF
>TRBV7-9
CASSLVFSGQAFF
>TRBV2
CASGKTGGDEQFF
>TRBV13
CASSFGRFQVLYNEQFF
>TRBV20-1
CSARSGYEQYF
>TRBV5-1
CASSWEPGVEAFF
>TRBV10-3
CAISEPPARYGYTF
>TRBV9
CASSVRAGTNTGELFF
>TRBV2
CASSEHFRTSANVLTF
>TRBV5-6
CASSLVGLRQMNTEAFF
>TRBV5-1
CASSSPGLATTRREQFF
>TRBV5-1
CASSAGTGGTTEAFF
>TRBV27
CASSSTGGNEQFF
>TRBV4-1
CASSQDHGGLSYEQYF
>TRBV7-1
CASSSRTSGGAISNWGYYEQYF
>TRBV7-9
CASSLAPQETQYF
>TRBV14
CASSQDGTSFTGELFF
>TRBV27
CASSSRDRDYEQYF
>TRBV6-6
CASSYTNQPQHF
>TRBV20-1
CSARKGIRTEAFF
>TRBV6-4
CASMWDLANEQFF
>TRBV7-4
CASSLDGTKQYF
>TRBV10-3
CAIRAAGIYNEQFF
>TRBV4-1
CASSQEGTPLREQYF
>TRBV5-1
CASRYSTGTDTQYF
>TRBV7-9
CASSLQVGREETQYF
>TRBV6-2/TRBV6-3
CASSPPGLETQYF
>TRBV6-1
CASSEWGGATEAFF
>TRBV9
CASSVTSSGNTIYF
>TRBV7-3
CASSNRPVRSYNEQFF
>TRBV27
CASSLHSGGDYNEQFF
>TRBV12-3/TRBV12-4
CASSLASRQGNTGELFF
>TRBV6-5
CASSYFAASTDTQYF
>TRBV10-3
CAISLRSSYNEQFF
>TRBV5-4
CASSLVVLTGRLNTQYF
>TRBV12-3/TRBV12-4
CASSLLLVGPYNEQFF
>TRBV5-1
CASSLELAGPYEQYF
>TRBV29-1
CSVEEFSRTSGGYNEQFF
>TRBV10-2
CASTLYRGFYEQYF
>TRBV5-6
CASSLGFSGEQYF
>TRBV30
CAWISYGLGYTF
>TRBV7-6
CASSLQFGYRTQYF
>TRBV12-5
CASGLVRRFPYNEQFF
>TRBV7-3
CASSSPGVAGPLGADTQYF
>TRBV10-3
CAISERRLVGLHMNTEAFF
>TRBV19
CASSIVSPSTGEQFF
>TRBV4-1
CASSLRYSNQPQHF
>TRBV7-8
CASSLGHRVYGYTF
>TRBV18
CASSRDRTNSPLHF
>TRBV7-9
CASSPGQGEDQPQHF